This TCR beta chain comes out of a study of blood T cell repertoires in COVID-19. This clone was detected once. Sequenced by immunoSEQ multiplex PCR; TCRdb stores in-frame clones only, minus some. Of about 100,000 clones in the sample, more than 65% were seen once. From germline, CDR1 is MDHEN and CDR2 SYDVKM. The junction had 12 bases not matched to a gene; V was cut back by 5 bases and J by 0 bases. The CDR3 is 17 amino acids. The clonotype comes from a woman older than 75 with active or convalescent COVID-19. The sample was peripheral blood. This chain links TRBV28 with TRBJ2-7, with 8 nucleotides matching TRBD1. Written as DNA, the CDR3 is TGTGCCAGCAGTCCCCCTCTCGGACAGGGCGTCTCCTACGAGCAGTACTTC. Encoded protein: CASSPPLGQGVSYEQYF.